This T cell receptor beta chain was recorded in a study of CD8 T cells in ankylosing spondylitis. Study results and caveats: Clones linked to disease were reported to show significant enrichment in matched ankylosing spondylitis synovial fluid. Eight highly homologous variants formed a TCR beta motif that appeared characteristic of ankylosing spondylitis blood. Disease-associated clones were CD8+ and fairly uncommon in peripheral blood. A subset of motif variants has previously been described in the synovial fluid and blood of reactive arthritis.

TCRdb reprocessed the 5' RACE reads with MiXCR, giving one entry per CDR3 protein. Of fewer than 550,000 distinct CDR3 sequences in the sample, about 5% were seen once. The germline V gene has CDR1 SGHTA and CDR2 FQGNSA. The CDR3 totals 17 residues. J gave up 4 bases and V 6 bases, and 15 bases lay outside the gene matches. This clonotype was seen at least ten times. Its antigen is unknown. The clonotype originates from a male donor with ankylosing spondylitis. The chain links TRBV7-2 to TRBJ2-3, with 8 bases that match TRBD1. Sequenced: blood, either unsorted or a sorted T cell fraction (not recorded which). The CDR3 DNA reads TGTGCCAGCAGTCCCCGACAGGGGAGTTTTATTGCAGATACGCAGTATTTT. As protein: CASSPRQGSFIADTQYF.